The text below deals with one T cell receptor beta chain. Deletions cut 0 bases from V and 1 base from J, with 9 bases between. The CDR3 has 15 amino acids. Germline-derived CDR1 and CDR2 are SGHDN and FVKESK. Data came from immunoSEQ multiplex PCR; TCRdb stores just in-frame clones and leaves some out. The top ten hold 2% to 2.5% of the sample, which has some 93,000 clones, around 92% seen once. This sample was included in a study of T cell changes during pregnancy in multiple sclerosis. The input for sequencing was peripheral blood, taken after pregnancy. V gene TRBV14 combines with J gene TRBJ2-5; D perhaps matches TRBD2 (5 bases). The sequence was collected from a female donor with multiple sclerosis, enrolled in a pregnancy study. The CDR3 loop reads CASSQDRGTQETQYF. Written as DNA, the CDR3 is TGTGCCAGCAGCCAAGATCGGGGAACCCAAGAGACCCAGTACTTC.